This record looks at one T cell receptor beta chain sequence and its context. Its antigen is not known. These data are taken from a study of a mutant IDH1 vaccine in newly diagnosed glioma. Regarding time point: week 5, during vaccination. One vaccine dose held 300 ug of mutant IDH1 20-mer peptide and came with topical imiquimod. Astrocytomas that were new, WHO grade 3 or 4, IDH1-mutant and ATRX-lost were present in the donors. This table comes from immunoSEQ multiplex PCR, and its TCRdb copy is limited to in-frame clones, with some not included. Seen here are roughly 30,000 clones, around 83% observed once, and the top ten hold 24%. V lost 4 bases and J lost 3; bases outside the gene matches: 5. CDR3 length equals 15 residues. Germline CDR1 and CDR2: ENHRY and SYGVKD.

This receptor was identified in a man aged 30-40 years with glioma. The starting material was PBMCs, obtained from a glioma patient whose treatment included an IDH1 peptide vaccine. The chain is built from TRBV10-3 and TRBJ2-3, with 9 bases matching TRBD1. The CDR3 region is CAISGIGQGTDTQYF. Here the CDR3 DNA reads TGTGCCATCAGTGGCATTGGACAGGGGACAGATACGCAGTATTTT.